Each of the 27 T cell receptor beta chains below was sequenced from the same sample in a study of vaccination and CD4 T cells after COVID-19. This sample's treatment: roughly 10-day PBMC culture with coronavirus spike peptide pools or control peptides (ViraFEST assay). Their recognized antigens are unknown. The Oncomine TCR Beta short-read assay was applied to DNA of cultured CD4+ T cells. TCRdb fed the PCR reads into MiXCR, producing one record per CDR3 protein. The data show about 17,000 distinct CDR3 sequences, with roughly 65% seen just once and around 15% held by the top ten. Input material: CD4+ T cells from blood, cultured in vitro. Every receptor here comes from a human donor who had recovered from COVID-19.

The table lists this clonotype with a few counts. The chain recombines TRBV27 with TRBJ2-5, with D unclear. CDR1 is MNHEY and CDR2 is SMNVEV in the germline V gene (reference sequence). This CDR3 has 12 residues. V was pared by 3 bases and J by 1 base, with 3 bases between. DNA of the CDR3: TGTGCCAGCAGTTTTCGCCAAGAGACCCAGTACTTC. It translates to CASSFRQETQYF.

V usage is TRBV19 and J usage is TRBJ1-6; D remains unclear. CDR1 LNHDA and CDR2 SQIVND come from the germline V gene (reference sequence). The CDR3 contains 11 residues. V was clipped by 0 bases and J by 15 bases, with 6 bases between them. CDR3 in DNA: TGTGCCAGTAGTATAGACCGGTTCCTCCACTTT. Its protein product is CASSIDRFLHF.

The V gene is TRBV5-4, the J gene TRBJ2-3; TRBD2 agrees at 16 bases. With V trimmed by 3 bases and J by 1 base, 8 bases remained unmatched. Germline V gene sequence: CDR1 SGHNT, CDR2 YYREEE (reference sequence). This CDR3 contains 19 residues. CDR3: CASSYARGLAGGGTDTQYF. The CDR3 DNA reads TGTGCCAGCAGCTACGCCCGGGGACTAGCGGGGGGGGGCACAGATACGCAGTATTTT.

V and J are TRBV7-8 and TRBJ1-2, with 9 bases lining up with TRBD1. CDR3 length: 15 residues. Looked up from germline, CDR1 is SGHVS and CDR2 is FQNEAQ. J gave up 3 bases and V 7 bases, and 9 bases lay outside the gene matches. This CDR3 is CASNRHRDRDYGYTF. The CDR3 coding sequence is TGTGCCAGCAACCGTCACCGGGACAGGGACTATGGCTACACCTTC.

The V call is TRBV20-1, the J call TRBJ2-1; either TRBD1 or TRBD2 may fit D (5 bases each). The CDR3 is 17 amino acids. CDR1 is DFQATT, CDR2 SNEGSKA, per germline (reference sequence). V was shortened by 0 bases and J by 0 bases, with 15 bases between the two germline ends. The CDR3 nucleotides read TGCAGTGCTAGAGATCGGAAAGGGACCACCTCCTACAATGAGCAGTTCTTC. Its translation: CSARDRKGTTSYNEQFF.

The V and J genes are TRBV24-1 and TRBJ2-1; D is possibly TRBD1 (5 bases). Germline values: CDR1 KGHDR, CDR2 SFDVKD. This CDR3 has 15 amino acids. Trimming shortened V by 2 bases and J by 5 bases, and 12 bases separated the two germline ends. This CDR3 reads CATSDWSGKDNEQFF. CDR3 coding DNA: TGTGCCACCAGTGATTGGTCAGGGAAGGACAATGAGCAGTTCTTC.

The rearrangement uses TRBV7-8 and TRBJ1-1; D is possibly TRBD1 (5 bases). Trimming took off 0 bases at V and 2 bases at J, with 7 bases between the two ends. The CDR3 covers 14 residues. The V gene's germline CDR1 is SGHVS and CDR2 FQNEAQ. This chain's CDR3 is CASSLATANTEAFF. CDR3 coding DNA: TGTGCCAGCAGCTTAGCGACAGCTAACACTGAAGCTTTCTTT.

The chain has TRBV24-1 and TRBJ1-5; D is unresolved. Trimming pared 6 bases from V and 5 bases from J, leaving 10 bases between. Germline V gene sequence: CDR1 KGHDR, CDR2 SFDVKD. The CDR3 consists of 13 residues. Written as DNA, the CDR3 is TGTGCCACCAGTCCTGGACCCCATCAGCCCCAGCATTTT. Translating it yields CATSPGPHQPQHF.

The rearrangement links TRBV7-8 to TRBJ1-6; D not certain. V was trimmed by 5 bases and J by 0 bases, leaving 11 bases between them. From germline, CDR1 is SGHVS and CDR2 FQNEAQ. The CDR3 has 16 residues. This CDR3 reads CASSPERVSYNSPLHF. CDR3 nucleotides: TGTGCCAGCAGCCCTGAACGGGTCTCCTATAATTCACCCCTCCACTTT. The full variable domain, its missing parts supplied by reference TRBV7-8 and TRBJ1-6, is GAGVSQSPRYKVAKRGQDVALRCDPISGHVSLFWYQQALGQGPEFLTYFQNEAQLDKSGLPSDRFFAERPEGSVSTLKIQRTQQEDSAVYLCASSPERVSYNSPLHFGNGTRLTVT.

This sequence joins TRBV10-1 and TRBJ1-2; the match to TRBD1 covers 11 bases. Germline V gene lookup returns CDR1 WNHNN and CDR2 SYGVQD (reference sequence). CDR3 length: 15 amino acids. V gave up 3 bases and J gave up 7 bases; unmatched junction bases: 7. The CDR3, as DNA: TGCGCCAGCAGTGACTATGGGACAGGGGGATTTGGCTACACCTTC. It yields the protein CASSDYGTGGFGYTF.

The chain has TRBV11-3 and TRBJ1-1; the match to TRBD1 covers 7 bases. Germline CDR1 SGHNT, CDR2 YENEEA. This CDR3 is built from 13 residues. J was trimmed by 8 bases and V by 1 base; bases with no gene match: 4. CDR3 in amino acids: CASSLAWTGEAFF. The CDR3 nucleotides are TGTGCCAGCAGCTTAGCCTGGACAGGCGAAGCTTTCTTT.

The chain uses TRBV6-4 and TRBJ2-7; a possible D gene is TRBD2 (5 bases). Trimming took 2 bases from V and 4 from J, leaving 15 bases between them. The CDR3 runs 15 residues. Germline CDR1 is MRHNA and CDR2 is SNTAGT. CDR3 nucleotides: TGTGCCAGCAGTGACCTTAAGAGGGTCGGTTACGAGCAGTACTTC. This translates into CASSDLKRVGYEQYF.

In its sample, this clonotype was seen a few times. The chain is built from TRBV6-2 or TRBV6-3 and TRBJ1-6, with TRBD1 as a possible D gene (6 bases). CDR3 length: 12 residues. Per the germline V gene, CDR1 is MNHEY and CDR2 is SVGEGT. Trimming left V 6 bases short and J 10 bases short, with 10 bases between. The CDR3 coding sequence is TGTGCCAGCAGACAGGGCGAATCACCCCTCCACTTT. Amino acids: CASRQGESPLHF.

V is TRBV20-1 and J is TRBJ2-1; 9 bases line up with TRBD2. V lost 3 bases and J lost 2; bases outside the gene matches: 5. The CDR3 covers 15 residues. Germline assignment: CDR1 DFQATT and CDR2 SNEGSKA (reference sequence). The CDR3 nucleotides are TGCAGTGCTAGTCTTAGCGGGGGAGCCTACAATGAGCAGTTCTTC. As protein: CSASLSGGAYNEQFF.

The chain has TRBV4-1 and TRBJ2-7; either TRBD1 or TRBD2 may fit D (5 bases each). The V gene's germline CDR1 is MGHRA and CDR2 YSYEKL. The CDR3 consists of 14 residues. V lost 4 bases, J lost 2 bases, and 12 bases lay in between. CDR3 protein: CASSRPGRTYEQYF. Written as DNA, the CDR3 is TGCGCCAGCAGCCGACCGGGACGTACCTACGAGCAGTACTTC.

This rearrangement joins TRBV15 to TRBJ1-5; D unclear. The CDR3 length is 14 residues. V was shortened by 0 bases and J by 7 bases, with 10 bases between the two germline ends. Looked up from germline, CDR1 is LNHNV and CDR2 is YYDKDF (reference sequence). CDR3 in amino acids: CATSRDRREQPQHF. CDR3 bases: TGTGCCACCAGCAGAGATAGAAGAGAGCAGCCCCAGCATTTT.

This chain uses TRBV20-1 with TRBJ1-1, with D possibly TRBD1 on 5 matching bases. V lost 3 bases, J lost 3 bases, and 11 bases lay in between. The CDR3 has 13 residues. Germline V gives CDR1 DFQATT, CDR2 SNEGSKA (reference sequence). CDR3 protein: CSARRGIDTEAFF. The CDR3 DNA is TGCAGTGCTAGGCGGGGGATAGACACTGAAGCTTTCTTT.

This chain links TRBV5-4 with TRBJ2-5; 8 bases are shared with TRBD2. The V segment lost 0 bases and the J segment 2 bases; nucleotides outside the gene matches: 6. This CDR3 contains 16 residues. Looked up from germline, CDR1 is SGHNT and CDR2 is YYREEE (reference sequence). This chain's CDR3 is CASSLGVSGVQETQYF. The DNA of the CDR3 is TGTGCCAGCAGCTTGGGAGTTAGCGGGGTACAAGAGACCCAGTACTTC.

This chain uses TRBV2 with TRBJ2-3; D might be TRBD2 (5 bases). The CDR3 has 14 residues. CDR1 and CDR2 from the germline V gene are SNHLY and FYNNEI. Trimming removed 0 bases at V and 7 bases at J, with 11 bases between. In DNA, the CDR3 is TGTGCCAGCAGTGAAGCCTCTAGCTATCATACGCAGTATTTT. Amino acid sequence: CASSEASSYHTQYF.

The chain carries TRBV4-3 and TRBJ1-5; D is undetermined. The CDR3 contains 15 residues. Germline CDR1 reads LGHNA; CDR2 reads YSLEER. V dropped 1 base and J dropped 4 bases, with 11 bases sitting between them. Written as DNA, the CDR3 is TGCGCCAGCAGCCAAGCAGCGGGATATAATCAGCCCCAGCATTTT. Amino acid sequence: CASSQAAGYNQPQHF.

This clonotype was picked up one time. The chain is built from TRBV12-3 or TRBV12-4 and TRBJ2-4, with D perhaps matching TRBD2 (6 bases). V was trimmed by 6 bases and J by 8 bases, leaving 14 bases between them. The CDR3 is 13 residues long. CDR3 sequence reads: CASRSGERDIQYF. CDR3 in DNA: TGTGCCAGCAGATCGGGGGAGAGGGACATTCAGTACTTC.

The chain recombines TRBV6-2 or TRBV6-3 with TRBJ2-3, with 10 bases matching TRBD2. This CDR3 spans 16 amino acids. V shed 7 bases, J shed 4 bases, and the junction held 11 bases outside the gene matches. Per the germline V gene, CDR1 is MNHEY and CDR2 is SVGEGT. CDR3 region: CASTTRSGGAADTQYF. The CDR3 DNA reads as TGTGCCAGCACCACCCGGAGCGGGGGGGCCGCAGATACGCAGTATTTT.

The chain has TRBV7-8 and TRBJ2-2; 7 nucleotides align to TRBD2. CDR1 SGHVS and CDR2 FQNEAQ come from the germline V gene. With V trimmed by 5 bases and J by 0 bases, 6 bases remained unmatched. The CDR3 has 16 amino acids. The CDR3 nucleotides are TGTGCCAGCAGCCCACGGGACTACCCGAACACCGGGGAGCTGTTTTTT. The encoded protein is CASSPRDYPNTGELFF.

The chain is built from TRBV19 and TRBJ1-5, with TRBD1 matching over 8 bases. Germline-derived CDR1 and CDR2 are LNHDA and SQIVND (reference sequence). The CDR3 runs to 13 residues. J was trimmed by 6 bases and V by 4 bases; bases with no gene match: 2. This CDR3 reads CASSNQGAQPQHF. Written as DNA, the CDR3 is TGTGCCAGTAGTAACCAGGGGGCTCAGCCCCAGCATTTT.

The rearrangement joins TRBV12-3 or TRBV12-4 to TRBJ1-1; D is possibly TRBD1 (5 bases). The V and J ends lost 6 bases and 11 bases respectively, with 16 bases between them. The CDR3 consists of 12 residues. The CDR3 DNA reads TGTGCCAGCAGCCAAGCAGGGTTTGGTGCTTTCTTT. Translating it yields CASSQAGFGAFF.

The V call is TRBV20-1, the J call TRBJ2-3, with 8 bases that match TRBD2. V was pared by 0 bases and J by 4 bases, with 3 bases of the junction left unmatched. This CDR3 spans 14 amino acids. Germline-derived CDR1 and CDR2 are DFQATT and SNEGSKA (reference sequence). CDR3 DNA: TGCAGTGCTAGAGATCCGGGGGGGGCAGATACGCAGTATTTT. Its protein product is CSARDPGGADTQYF.

This clonotype was counted only a few times. The chain recombines TRBV11-2 with TRBJ1-1; D gene unclear. The CDR3 contains 15 residues. Trimming cost V 3 bases and J 0 bases, with 11 bases left between them. Germline assignment: CDR1 SGHAT and CDR2 FQNNGV. The CDR3 sequence is CASSFGQNMNTEAFF. CDR3 DNA: TGTGCCAGCAGCTTTGGGCAGAACATGAACACTGAAGCTTTCTTT.